This T cell receptor (beta chain) came from a study of Ad26.COV2.S vaccination and SARS-CoV-2 variants. Study summary: A participant enrolled in the COV1001 Ad26.COV2.S trial arm provided the sample. Recipients of Ad26.COV2.S got it intramuscularly, once or twice 56 days apart.

Treatment denoted: roughly 19 received Ad26.COV2.S at low or high dose, single or two shots; several received placebo; per-sample allocation not given. Samples analyzed were those drawn on day 63 after the first vaccine or placebo injection. About this clone itself: Its target is not known.

Using immunoSEQ multiplex PCR, the repertoire was profiled, and TCRdb retains in-frame clones only, with some absent. The table records 380,000 or so clones, around nine tenths of them present only once. Study outcomes and limitations: In TCR breadth and depth analyses, total T cell responses may have been underestimated.

Trimming cost V 4 bases and J 7 bases, with 13 bases left between them. The germline V gene has CDR1 LGHDT and CDR2 YNNKEL (reference sequence). The CDR3 spans 13 residues. Sequences were derived from peripheral blood, sampled in a trial of Ad26.COV2.S vaccine versus placebo. The sequence was obtained from a person aged 18 to 65 who received the Ad26.COV2.S COVID-19 vaccine or a placebo. V usage is TRBV3-1 (or the pseudogene TRBV3-2) and J usage is TRBJ1-2; maybe TRBD1 (5 bases). CDR3: CASSLPGVVGYTF. The CDR3 DNA sequence: TGTGCCAGCAGCCTACCGGGGGTCGTTGGCTACACCTTC.